This TCR beta chain was documented in a study of blood T cell repertoires in COVID-19. The wider study: Samples of COVID-19 (acute and convalescent) were obtained from the United States, Italy and Spain. Sources were T cells, B-cell-depleted T cells, or PBMCs; the material itself was cDNA or gDNA.

This CDR3 region has 18 residues. Sequenced by immunoSEQ multiplex PCR; TCRdb stores in-frame clones only, minus some. The table lists 150,000 or so clones, over 70% of them singletons. The chain is built from TRBV21-1 and TRBJ1-6; TRBD1 reflects the table's D call only, with no check against the DNA. TRBV21-1 is described as a pseudogene. The sequence was obtained from a man between 65 and 80 years old who had been exposed to COVID-19. The sequenced material came from PBMCs or T cells enriched from blood (not recorded which). The CDR3 protein is CASSGTQGPRSYNSPLHF. CDR3 bases: TGTGCCAGCAGCGGGACACAGGGTCCCCGCTCCTATAATTCACCCCTCCACTTT.